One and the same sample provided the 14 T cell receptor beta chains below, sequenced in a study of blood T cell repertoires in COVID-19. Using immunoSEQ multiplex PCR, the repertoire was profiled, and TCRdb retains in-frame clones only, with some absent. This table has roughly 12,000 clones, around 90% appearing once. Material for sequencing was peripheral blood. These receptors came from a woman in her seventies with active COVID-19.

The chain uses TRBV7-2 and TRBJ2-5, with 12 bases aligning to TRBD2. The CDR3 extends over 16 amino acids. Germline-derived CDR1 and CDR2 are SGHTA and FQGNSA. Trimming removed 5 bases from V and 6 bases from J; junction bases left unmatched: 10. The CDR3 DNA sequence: TGTGCCAGCAGCCCCCCACTAGCGGGAGGTATAAAGACCCAGTACTTC. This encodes CASSPPLAGGIKTQYF.

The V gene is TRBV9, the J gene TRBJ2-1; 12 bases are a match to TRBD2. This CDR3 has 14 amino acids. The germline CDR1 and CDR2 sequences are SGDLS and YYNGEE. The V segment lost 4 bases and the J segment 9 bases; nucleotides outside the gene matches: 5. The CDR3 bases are TGTGCCAGCAGCCCGACTAGCGGGAGTACTGAGCAGTTCTTC. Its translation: CASSPTSGSTEQFF.

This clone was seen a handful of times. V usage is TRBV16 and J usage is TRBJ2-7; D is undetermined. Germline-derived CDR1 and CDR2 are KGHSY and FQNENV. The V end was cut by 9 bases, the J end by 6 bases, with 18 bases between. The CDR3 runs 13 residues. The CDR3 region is CASNRDLGVEQYF. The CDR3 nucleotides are TGTGCCAGTAATAGAGATTTGGGCGTCGAGCAGTACTTC.

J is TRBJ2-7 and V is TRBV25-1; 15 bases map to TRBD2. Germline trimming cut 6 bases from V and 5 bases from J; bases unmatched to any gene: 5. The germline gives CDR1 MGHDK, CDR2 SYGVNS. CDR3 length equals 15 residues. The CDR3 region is CASSAGTSGRNEQYF. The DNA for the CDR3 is TGTGCCAGCAGCGCCGGGACTAGCGGGAGGAACGAGCAGTACTTC.

The CDR3 spells CASSRGTGVLHEQFF. The DNA for the CDR3 is TGTGCCAGCAGCCGGGGGACAGGGGTTCTACATGAGCAGTTCTTC. This chain joins TRBV3-1 (or the pseudogene TRBV3-2) and TRBJ2-1; 10 bases map to TRBD1. CDR1 and CDR2 (germline): LGHDT, YNNKEL (reference sequence). This CDR3 comprises 15 residues. V lost 4 bases to trimming and J lost 8 bases; unmatched junction nucleotides: 8.

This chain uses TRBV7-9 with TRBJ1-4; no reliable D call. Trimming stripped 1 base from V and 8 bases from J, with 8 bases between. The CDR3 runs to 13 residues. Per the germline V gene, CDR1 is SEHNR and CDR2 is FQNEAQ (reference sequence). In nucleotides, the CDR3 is TGTGCCAGCAGCTTAGGACCGGGGGAAAAACTGTTTTTT. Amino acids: CASSLGPGEKLFF. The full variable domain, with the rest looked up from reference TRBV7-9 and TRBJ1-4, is DTGVSQNPRHKITKRGQNVTFRCDPISEHNRLYWYRQTLGQGPEFLTYFQNEAQLEKSRLLSDRFSAERPKGSFSTLEIQRTEQGDSAMYLCASSLGPGEKLFFGSGTQLSVL.

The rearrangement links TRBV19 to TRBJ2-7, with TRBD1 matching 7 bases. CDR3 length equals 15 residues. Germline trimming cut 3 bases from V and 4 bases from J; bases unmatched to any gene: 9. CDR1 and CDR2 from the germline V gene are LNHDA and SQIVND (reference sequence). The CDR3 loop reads CASSIGDRDRYEQYF. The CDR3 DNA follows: TGTGCCAGTAGTATTGGTGATCGGGACAGATACGAGCAGTACTTC.

The CDR3 DNA sequence: TGCGCCAGCAGCTTACAGGGTACCTACAATGAGCAGTTCTTC. Translated: CASSLQGTYNEQFF. V usage is TRBV5-1 and J usage is TRBJ2-1, with TRBD1 as a possible D gene (6 bases). Trimming took 2 bases from V and 2 from J, leaving 8 bases between them. CDR3 length equals 14 residues. From germline, CDR1 is SGHRS and CDR2 YFSETQ.

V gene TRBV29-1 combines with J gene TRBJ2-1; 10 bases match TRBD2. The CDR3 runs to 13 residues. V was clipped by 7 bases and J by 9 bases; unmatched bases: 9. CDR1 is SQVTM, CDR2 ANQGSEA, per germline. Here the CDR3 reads CSATTSGLSEQFF. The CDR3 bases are TGCAGCGCGACGACTAGCGGGTTAAGTGAGCAGTTCTTC.

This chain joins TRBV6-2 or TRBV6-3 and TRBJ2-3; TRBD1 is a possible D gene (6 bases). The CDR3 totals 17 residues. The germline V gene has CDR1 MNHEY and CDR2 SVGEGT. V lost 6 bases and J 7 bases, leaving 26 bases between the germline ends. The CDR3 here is CASSRPTGSTGFYTQYF. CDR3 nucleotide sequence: TGTGCCAGCAGCCGCCCGACAGGCAGCACGGGCTTTTATACGCAGTATTTT.

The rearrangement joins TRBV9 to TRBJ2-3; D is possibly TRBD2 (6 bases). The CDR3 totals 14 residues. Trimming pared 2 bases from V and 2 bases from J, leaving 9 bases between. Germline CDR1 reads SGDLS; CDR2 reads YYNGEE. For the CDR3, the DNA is TGTGCCAGCAGCGTCATAGCGGTCACAGATACGCAGTATTTT. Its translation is CASSVIAVTDTQYF.

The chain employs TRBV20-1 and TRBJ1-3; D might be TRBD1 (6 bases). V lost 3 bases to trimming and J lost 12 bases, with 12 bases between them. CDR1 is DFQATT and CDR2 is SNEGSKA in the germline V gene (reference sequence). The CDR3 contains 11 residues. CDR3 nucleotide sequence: TGCAGTGCTAGGGGACAAGGGAGCATATATTTT. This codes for CSARGQGSIYF.

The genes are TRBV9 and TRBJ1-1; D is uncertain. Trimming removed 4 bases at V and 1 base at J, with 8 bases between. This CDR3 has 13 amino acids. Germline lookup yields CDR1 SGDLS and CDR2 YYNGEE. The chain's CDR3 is CASSPGRNTEAFF. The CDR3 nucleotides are TGTGCCAGCAGCCCAGGAAGGAACACTGAAGCTTTCTTT.

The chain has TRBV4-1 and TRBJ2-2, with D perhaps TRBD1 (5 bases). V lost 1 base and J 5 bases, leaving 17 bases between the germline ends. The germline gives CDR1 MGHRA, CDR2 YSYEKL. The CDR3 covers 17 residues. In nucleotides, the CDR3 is TGCGCCAGCAGCCAAGTCAGTTTTGACAGAGAAACCGGGGAGCTGTTTTTT. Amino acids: CASSQVSFDRETGELFF.